The 20 T cell receptor beta chains below come from one sample, sequenced in a study of blood T cell repertoires in COVID-19 (dated by TCRdb to the early 2020s). Receptor libraries were prepared by the immunoSEQ multiplex PCR assay. TCRdb holds this immuneACCESS table with in-frame rearrangements only. Some clones are missing; in checked studies, unresolved V genes explain under half, and the rest has no known cause. The sample data list just under 350,000 clones, and 83% of these were observed just once. The top ten constitute around 3% of the sample. Sequenced material: peripheral blood. The receptors shown here come from a man in his thirties or forties with active or convalescent COVID-19.

The chain combines TRBV18 with TRBJ1-2, with 7 positions matching TRBD1. CDR3 length equals 15 residues. With 7 bases clipped from V and 1 base from J, the junction kept 9 bases outside the gene matches. Looked up from germline, CDR1 is KGHSH and CDR2 is LQKENI. CDR3 sequence: CASYGTAPYNYGYTF. The CDR3 region has the DNA TGTGCCAGCTACGGGACAGCTCCATATAACTATGGCTACACCTTC.

The rearrangement links TRBV27 to TRBJ1-6, with no clear D. Germline lookup yields CDR1 MNHEY and CDR2 SMNVEV (reference sequence). The CDR3 contains 16 residues. Trimming took off 5 bases at V and 4 bases at J, with 15 bases between the two ends. DNA for the CDR3: TGTGCCAGCAGTAAACTCGGACGGGAGTATAATTCACCCCTCCACTTT. Its translation: CASSKLGREYNSPLHF.

V gene TRBV5-1 combines with J gene TRBJ1-2; no clear D. This CDR3 is 13 amino acids long. Germline lookup yields CDR1 SGHRS and CDR2 YFSETQ. V shed 5 bases and J shed 4 bases, with 12 bases lying between them. The CDR3 is CASRIETIYGYTF. CDR3 in DNA: TGCGCCAGCAGGATAGAGACAATCTATGGCTACACCTTC.

The genes are TRBV15 and TRBJ2-1; 8 bases are shared with TRBD2. The CDR3 totals 14 residues. Looked up from germline, CDR1 is LNHNV and CDR2 is YYDKDF (reference sequence). Unmatched junction bases numbered 8, after V lost 8 bases and J lost 5 bases. The CDR3 region has the DNA TGTGCCACCGGGGCCAATAGCGGGAACAATGAGCAGTTCTTC. Its translation is CATGANSGNNEQFF.

This chain connects TRBV25-1 to TRBJ2-5, with 13 bases lining up with TRBD2. Trimming took 2 bases from V and 6 from J; bases not matched to a gene: 9. This CDR3 contains 17 residues. CDR1 is MGHDK, CDR2 SYGVNS, per germline. The chain's CDR3 is CASSENFGLAGAKTQYF. As DNA, the CDR3 is TGTGCCAGCAGTGAAAACTTTGGACTAGCGGGGGCAAAGACCCAGTACTTC.

This rearrangement joins TRBV5-1 to TRBJ2-5; tentatively, D is TRBD2 (6 bases). Germline V gene data show CDR1 as SGHRS and CDR2 as YFSETQ. The CDR3 runs 14 residues. V was shortened by 3 bases and J by 2 bases, with 11 bases between the two germline ends. The CDR3, as DNA: TGCGCCAGCAGCTCGGGACTTCCACAAGAGACCCAGTACTTC. Protein: CASSSGLPQETQYF.

This chain uses TRBV19 with TRBJ1-5; D not resolved. V was pared by 2 bases and J by 0 bases, with 5 bases between. The CDR3 length is 14 residues. Germline CDR1 and CDR2: LNHDA and SQIVND (reference sequence). In DNA form, the CDR3 reads TGTGCCAGTAGTATACAGATTAGCAATCAGCCCCAGCATTTT. This encodes CASSIQISNQPQHF.

The chain joins TRBV5-6 to TRBJ2-1; 8 bases line up with TRBD2. Losses at the gene ends were 4 bases for V and 4 bases for J; bases not matched to a gene: 10. Germline V gene sequence: CDR1 SGHDT, CDR2 YYEEEE. The CDR3 extends over 16 amino acids. CDR3 nucleotides: TGTGCCAGCAGCCCTCCGGGAAGCGGGGGTTACAATGAGCAGTTCTTC. This translates into CASSPPGSGGYNEQFF.

The V gene is TRBV2, the J gene TRBJ2-7; TRBD2 matches at 8 bases. The CDR3 is made up of 13 amino acids. The V and J ends lost 8 bases and 5 bases, in that order; junction bases with no gene match: 8. Germline CDR1 reads SNHLY; CDR2 reads FYNNEI. CDR3 nucleotide sequence: TGTGCCAGCTGGACTAGCCCAACCCACGAGCAGTACTTC. Translated, it gives CASWTSPTHEQYF. Complete variable domain (other parts from reference TRBV2 and TRBJ2-7): EPEVTQTPSHQVTQMGQEVILRCVPISNHLYFYWYRQILGQKVEFLVSFYNNEISEKSEIFDDQFSVERPDGSNFTLKIRSTKLEDSAMYFCASWTSPTHEQYFGPGTRLTVT.

CDR3 DNA sequence: TGTGCCAGTAGTATCGGCGGGGGGGCATGGACCGGGGAGCTGTTTTTT. It encodes CASSIGGGAWTGELFF. V gene TRBV19 combines with J gene TRBJ2-2; 9 nucleotides agree with TRBD2. Germline V lookup: CDR1 LNHDA, CDR2 SQIVND (reference sequence). The CDR3 extends over 16 amino acids. The V segment lost 3 bases and the J segment 5 bases; nucleotides outside the gene matches: 7.

The chain is built from TRBV3-1 (or the pseudogene TRBV3-2) and TRBJ2-5, with TRBD2 as a possible D gene (5 bases). The CDR3 is made up of 15 amino acids. CDR1 and CDR2 from the germline V gene are LGHDT and YNNKEL (reference sequence). The germline V and J ends were trimmed by 0 bases and 5 bases, with 13 bases remaining between them. CDR3 DNA: TGTGCCAGCAGCCAAGACTCGGGATGGAAGGAGACCCAGTACTTC. The encoded protein is CASSQDSGWKETQYF.

This rearrangement joins TRBV7-9 to TRBJ1-6; maybe TRBD1 (5 bases). V dropped 5 bases and J dropped 10 bases, with 21 bases sitting between them. Germline lookup yields CDR1 SEHNR and CDR2 FQNEAQ (reference sequence). This CDR3 has 16 amino acids. CDR3 protein: CASSPNGGTGLSPLHF. The CDR3 DNA sequence: TGTGCCAGCAGCCCCAACGGAGGGACCGGGCTCTCACCCCTCCACTTT.

The chain links TRBV4-2 to TRBJ1-2; TRBD1 is a possible D gene (6 bases). The V and J ends lost 11 bases and 6 bases respectively, with 13 bases between them. The CDR3 runs to 11 residues. CDR1 LGHNA and CDR2 YNFKEQ come from the germline V gene. The CDR3 region is CAGGGADGYTF. CDR3 DNA: TGTGCCGGAGGGGGGGCCGATGGCTACACCTTC.

The rearrangement uses TRBV30 and TRBJ2-7, with TRBD2 identical over 11 bases. The germline CDR1 and CDR2 sequences are GTSNPN and SVGIG (reference sequence). This CDR3 is 15 amino acids long. Trimming removed 2 bases from V and 3 bases from J; junction bases left unmatched: 6. As DNA, the CDR3 is TGTGCCTGGAGTTATAGCGGGAGGGTTAGCTACGAGCAGTACTTC. Translation: CAWSYSGRVSYEQYF.

The chain employs TRBV4-1 and TRBJ2-1; possibly TRBD2 for D (6 bases). CDR1 is MGHRA and CDR2 is YSYEKL in the germline V gene. The ends were cut back, 2 bases at V and 4 bases at J, with 15 bases in the middle. The CDR3 has 16 residues. The CDR3 nucleotides read TGCGCCAGCAGCCAATTCGGCCGCGGGGTATACAATGAGCAGTTCTTC. Translating it yields CASSQFGRGVYNEQFF.

Comments on this clone: The sample has other DNA sequences that encode this CDR3 too. J is TRBJ2-5 and V is TRBV2; D is ambiguous. The CDR3 has 13 amino acids. Trimming removed 3 bases at V and 2 bases at J, with 7 bases between. The germline CDR1 and CDR2 sequences are SNHLY and FYNNEI. CDR3 nucleotides: TGTGCCAGCAGTGAGCTCACACAAGAGACCCAGTACTTC. Its translation is CASSELTQETQYF.

The chain couples TRBV28 to TRBJ2-7; D remains unclear. CDR1 is MDHEN, CDR2 SYDVKM, per germline. The CDR3 length is 12 residues. Between the trimmed V and J ends, which lost 5 bases and 3 bases, there was a span of 8 bases. The CDR3 coding sequence is TGTGCCAGCAGTCCCTTCCTCTACGAGCAGTACTTC. It codes for CASSPFLYEQYF. The full variable domain, rest sourced from reference TRBV28 and TRBJ2-7, is DVKVTQSSRYLVKRTGEKVFLECVQDMDHENMFWYRQDPGLGLRLIYFSYDVKMKEKGDIPEGYSVSREKKERFSLILESASTNQTSMYLCASSPFLYEQYFGPGTRLTVT.

The chain links TRBV5-6 to TRBJ2-7; 8 bases are a match to TRBD1. Germline-derived CDR1 and CDR2 are SGHDT and YYEEEE. The CDR3 has 14 residues. V was clipped by 4 bases and J by 3 bases; unmatched bases: 6. The CDR3 bases are TGTGCCAGCAGCGCGAGGACAGGGCGCTACGAGCAGTACTTC. Amino acids: CASSARTGRYEQYF.

CDR3 residues: CASSRTGGRYEQYF. In nucleotides, the CDR3 is TGTGCCAGCAGTCGGACAGGGGGTCGCTACGAGCAGTACTTC. The chain uses TRBV6-5 and TRBJ2-7, with 10 bases aligning to TRBD1. This CDR3 is built from 14 residues. The junction had 4 bases not matched to a gene; V was cut back by 5 bases and J by 3 bases. Looked up from germline, CDR1 is MNHEY and CDR2 is SVGAGI.

The chain uses TRBV27 and TRBJ2-2, with TRBD2 as a possible D gene (6 bases). V shed 5 bases and J shed 1 base, with 14 bases lying between them. Germline V CDR1 and CDR2: MNHEY, SMNVEV (reference sequence). The CDR3 loop spans 16 amino acids. The DNA of the CDR3 is TGTGCCAGCAGTCGGGTTTGGGACTGGAACACCGGGGAGCTGTTTTTT. It is translated as CASSRVWDWNTGELFF.